There are a few counts of the clone carrying this T cell receptor (beta chain). Antigen: not known. This sample stems from a study of T cell repertoires in cytomegalovirus infection. Study-wide context: From public TCR beta signatures came an indication of both CMV infection and matching HLA type.

Via MiXCR, TCRdb re-called the reads, giving one row per CDR3 protein. The sample lists about 220,000 distinct CDR3 sequences; approximately 40% were seen once. General study findings and limits: HLA-C-restricted CMV clonotypes gave the most frequent clonotype in two of eight donors. Pooled public TCR beta family frequency picked out CMV carriers with the relevant HLA.

Trimming removed 2 bases from V and 3 bases from J, with 15 bases in between. Germline CDR1 SGHVS, CDR2 FQNEAQ. CDR3 size: 16 residues. The rearrangement uses TRBV7-8 and TRBJ2-3; D is ambiguous. The specimen was CD8+ T cells from cultured PBMCs, collected from culture after CMV antigen stimulation. This TCR came from a human donor in good health (CMV status not recorded). Some clones in this sample may be carry-over from other donors' samples. CDR3 sequence reads: CASSLPLVRITDTQYF. In DNA, the CDR3 is TGTGCCAGCAGCTTACCCCTGGTCAGGATAACAGATACGCAGTATTTT.